This TCR beta chain came from a study of T-cell reconstitution after alpha-beta-depleted transplantation in children. This clonotype showed up many times. CDR1 and CDR2 (germline): SEHNR, FQNEAQ (reference sequence). The CDR3 is 17 residues long. V was pared by 3 bases and J by 2 bases, with 14 bases between. TCRbeta library preparation incorporated unique molecular identifiers. TCRdb called the PCR reads again in MiXCR, with one record for every CDR3 protein. The data show a few hundred thousand distinct CDR3 sequences, roughly a tenth seen once. This specimen was PBMCs from the stem cell graft donor, taken from the stem cell graft. This clonotype was sampled from a human donor who donated a stem cell graft to a child with SCID. V is TRBV7-9 and J is TRBJ2-6; the D is unclear. CDR3 DNA sequence: TGTGCCAGCAGCTTCTCCAAAGGAGATCCTGGGGCCAACGTCCTGACTTTC. It yields the protein CASSFSKGDPGANVLTF.